These 15 T cell receptor beta chains came from one sample sequenced in a study of PD-1 blockade in classical Hodgkin lymphoma. Using immunoSEQ multiplex PCR, the repertoire was profiled, and TCRdb retains in-frame clones only, with some absent. The data contain around 28,000 clones, approximately 87% of them singletons. Autologous stem cell transplantation was followed by relapse in every patient, and brentuximab vedotin exposure varied. The source material was peripheral blood mononuclear cells (PBMCs), sampled before the second cycle of nivolumab. These receptors were collected from a human donor with classical Hodgkin lymphoma.

CDR3 loop: CASSLSALLRTRHTQYF. The CDR3 bases are TGTGCCAGCAGTTTATCTGCACTGCTCAGGACACGGCATACGCAGTATTTT. This chain links TRBV27 with TRBJ2-3; TRBD1 might be the D (5 bases). This CDR3 region has 17 residues. V was pared by 0 bases and J by 7 bases, with 20 bases between. Per germline, CDR1 MNHEY and CDR2 SMNVEV (reference sequence).

The chain combines TRBV30 with TRBJ1-4; TRBD1 might be the D (6 bases). V lost 1 base and J 9 bases, leaving 18 bases between the germline ends. The germline V gene encodes CDR1 GTSNPN and CDR2 SVGIG (reference sequence). This CDR3 region has 15 residues. CDR3: CAWSALTGEAQKLFF. CDR3 in DNA: TGTGCCTGGAGTGCCCTGACAGGCGAGGCTCAAAAACTGTTTTTT.

CDR3 DNA sequence: TGCGCCAGCAGCTTGGTACGTAGGAACACTGAAGCTTTCTTT. It codes for CASSLVRRNTEAFF. The chain uses TRBV5-1 and TRBJ1-1; no clear D. The CDR3 covers 14 residues. The V end was cut by 0 bases, the J end by 1 base, with 7 bases between. Germline loops: CDR1 SGHRS, CDR2 YFSETQ.

The chain joins TRBV2 to TRBJ1-5; D uncertain. The CDR3 runs to 13 residues. Trimming took 7 bases from V and 0 from J, leaving 7 bases between them. Per germline, CDR1 SNHLY and CDR2 FYNNEI. The CDR3 loop reads CASKGNSNQPQHF. As DNA, the CDR3 is TGTGCCAGCAAGGGAAATAGCAATCAGCCCCAGCATTTT.

The CDR3 loop reads CASSLAYGTYNEQFF. The CDR3, as DNA: TGTGCCAGCAGCTTAGCGTACGGAACCTACAATGAGCAGTTCTTC. The J gene is TRBJ2-1, the V gene TRBV7-2; D gene ambiguous. The CDR3 is made up of 15 amino acids. V was shortened by 0 bases and J by 2 bases, with 8 bases between the two germline ends. Germline CDR1 and CDR2: SGHTA and FQGNSA.

The chain is built from TRBV28 and TRBJ1-3; TRBD1 aligns across 8 bases. In germline, CDR1 is MDHEN, CDR2 SYDVKM. The CDR3 runs 15 residues. The ends lost 6 bases at V and 2 bases at J; junction bases unmatched: 6. The CDR3 DNA is TGTGCCAGCAGGGAACAGGGGGGAACTGGAAACACCATATATTTT. It encodes CASREQGGTGNTIYF.

This chain joins TRBV11-3 and TRBJ2-7; the D gene is possibly TRBD2 (5 bases). Germline CDR1 and CDR2: SGHNT and YENEEA. The CDR3 is made up of 13 amino acids. Trimming shortened V by 4 bases and J by 4 bases, and 11 bases separated the two germline ends. The CDR3 spells CASSSSTTYEQYV. The CDR3, as DNA: TGTGCCAGCAGCTCCTCGACTACATACGAGCAGTACGTC.

V is TRBV7-9 and J is TRBJ2-2; D possibly corresponds to TRBD1 (5 bases). CDR3 length equals 15 residues. Trimming took off 5 bases at V and 5 bases at J, with 15 bases between the two ends. Germline assignment: CDR1 SEHNR and CDR2 FQNEAQ (reference sequence). CDR3 protein: CASSHAPGITGELFF. The CDR3 nucleotides read TGTGCCAGCAGCCACGCGCCAGGGATTACCGGGGAGCTGTTTTTT. The variable domain in full, with the rest retrieved from reference TRBV7-9 and TRBJ2-2, is DTGVSQNPRHKITKRGQNVTFRCDPISEHNRLYWYRQTLGQGPEFLTYFQNEAQLEKSRLLSDRFSAERPKGSFSTLEIQRTEQGDSAMYLCASSHAPGITGELFFGEGSRLTVL.

The CDR3 loop is CASSRRDSGDTQYF. The CDR3 DNA reads TGTGCCAGCAGTCGTAGGGATTCTGGAGATACGCAGTATTTT. This chain uses TRBV6-5 with TRBJ2-3; no clear D gene. This CDR3 is built from 14 residues. Deletions cut 5 bases from V and 5 bases from J, with 14 bases between. Per germline, CDR1 MNHEY and CDR2 SVGAGI.

The J gene is TRBJ1-6, the V gene TRBV11-3, with D tentatively TRBD1 (5 bases). Trimming left V 2 bases short and J 6 bases short, with 11 bases between. Germline assignment: CDR1 SGHNT and CDR2 YENEEA. This CDR3 comprises 15 residues. CDR3 protein: CASSLRRGTNSPLHF. In nucleotides, the CDR3 is TGTGCCAGCAGCTTACGGAGGGGTACTAATTCACCCCTCCACTTT.

This rearrangement joins TRBV6-5 to TRBJ2-7, with 7 positions matching TRBD1. From germline, CDR1 is MNHEY and CDR2 SVGAGI. Trimming at V came to 5 bases and at J to 12 bases, leaving 7 bases not matched to a gene. The CDR3 is 11 amino acids. Here the CDR3 DNA reads TGTGCCAGCAGTGAGCCGGGACAGATGTACGTC. Residues: CASSEPGQMYV.

The gene calls are TRBV19 and TRBJ2-7, with TRBD2 matching over 13 bases. CDR3 size: 15 residues. V was pared by 5 bases and J by 5 bases, with 6 bases of the junction left unmatched. Per germline, CDR1 LNHDA and CDR2 SQIVND (reference sequence). The CDR3 loop is CASSARTSGSDEQYF. The CDR3 coding sequence is TGTGCCAGTAGTGCGCGGACTAGCGGGAGCGACGAGCAGTACTTC.

The gene calls are TRBV6-1 and TRBJ2-5; D call uncertain. Germline CDR1 MNHNS, CDR2 SASEGT. The CDR3 spans 13 residues. The V gene lost 0 bases and the J gene lost 4 bases, with 6 bases spanning the gap. The CDR3 bases are TGTGCCAGCAGTGAAGCGCAAGGAGAGACCCAGTACTTC. This codes for CASSEAQGETQYF.

The V call is TRBV4-3, the J call TRBJ2-4, with 9 bases lining up with TRBD2. The germline V gene has CDR1 LGHNA and CDR2 YSLEER. This CDR3 is 15 amino acids long. V lost 0 bases to trimming and J lost 8 bases; unmatched junction nucleotides: 5. The CDR3 DNA reads TGCGCCAGCAGCCAAGATAGTCTAGCGGGGTACATTCAGTACTTC. As protein: CASSQDSLAGYIQYF.

J is TRBJ1-3 and V is TRBV10-3; D unresolved. From germline, CDR1 is ENHRY and CDR2 SYGVKD. The V and J ends lost 3 bases and 0 bases respectively, with 9 bases between them. The CDR3 runs to 15 residues. The CDR3 spells CAISDTVLSGNTIYF. Here the CDR3 DNA reads TGTGCCATCAGTGACACCGTACTCTCTGGAAACACCATATATTTT.